This TCR beta chain stems from a study of T-cell memory formation after mild COVID-19. About the research overall: Most TCR clusters belonged to a single donor. General study results and limits: Researchers report contracting CD4+ clones mostly in CM and EM, with CD8+ clones in EMRA. Contracting clones, day 15 to 85, had balanced CD4/CD8, and later expanders favored CD4+.

This clonotype has only a few counts. Its antigen is unidentified. Per germline, CDR1 SEHNR and CDR2 FQNEAQ (reference sequence). The CDR3 is made up of 14 amino acids. V was pared by 8 bases and J by 2 bases, with 13 bases between. From 5'RACE with constant-segment primers came TCR alpha and TCR beta cDNA libraries that carried sample barcodes and UMIs. TCRdb ran MiXCR on the 5' RACE reads and lists one entry per CDR3 protein. The sample holds roughly 250,000 distinct CDR3 sequences, 16% seen once. The sequenced material came from PBMCs or a T cell subset sorted from them (not recorded which). This chain links TRBV7-9 with TRBJ2-1; D is perhaps TRBD1 or TRBD2 (5 bases each). The clonotype was recovered from a man aged 18-30 years who had mild COVID-19 (a few samples of this study predate the infection). Cell type and time point are not known. The CDR3: CASWGRGTYNEQFF. In DNA, the CDR3 is TGTGCCAGCTGGGGCCGGGGTACCTACAATGAGCAGTTCTTC. Based on the CDR3 plus reference TRBV7-9 and TRBJ2-1, the full variable domain is DTGVSQNPRHKITKRGQNVTFRCDPISEHNRLYWYRQTLGQGPEFLTYFQNEAQLEKSRLLSDRFSAERPKGSFSTLEIQRTEQGDSAMYLCASWGRGTYNEQFFGPGTRLTVL.